Below, 20 T cell receptor beta chains from the same sample are listed, as sequenced in a study of blood T cell repertoires in COVID-19. Some clones are missing from TCRdb's copy, which holds only in-frame ones; the method was immunoSEQ multiplex PCR. The data contain 200,000 to 250,000 clones, 80% of them seen just once; the ten biggest clones take up 10% to 15%. The specimen was peripheral blood. These TCRs come from a human donor in a cohort sampled during active COVID-19.

This chain links TRBV2 with TRBJ1-2, with 7 nucleotides matching TRBD1. Germline CDR1 is SNHLY and CDR2 is FYNNEI. CDR3 length: 13 residues. V shed 5 bases, J shed 4 bases, and the junction held 4 bases outside the gene matches. This chain's CDR3 is CASSSGQRYGYTF. Written as DNA, the CDR3 is TGTGCCAGCAGTTCGGGACAGCGCTATGGCTACACCTTC.

This rearrangement joins TRBV14 to TRBJ1-2; TRBD1 aligns across 8 bases. V lost 1 base and J lost 8; bases outside the gene matches: 12. Per germline, CDR1 SGHDN and CDR2 FVKESK. This CDR3 spans 16 amino acids. The CDR3 nucleotides read TGTGCCAGCAGCCAAGGCAGGGGGCTCTTAAGTTCCGGCTACACCTTC. Its protein is CASSQGRGLLSSGYTF.

J is TRBJ2-1 and V is TRBV6-1; a possible D gene is TRBD1 (6 bases). CDR1 and CDR2 (germline): MNHNS, SASEGT. V was trimmed by 1 base and J by 4 bases, leaving 11 bases between them. There are 15 residues in the CDR3. DNA of the CDR3: TGTGCCAGCAGTGAAGAGGGGGATAGGTACAATGAGCAGTTCTTC. Residues: CASSEEGDRYNEQFF.

The J gene is TRBJ2-7, the V gene TRBV7-2, with D maybe TRBD1 (5 bases). Germline CDR1 SGHTA, CDR2 FQGNSA. The CDR3 extends over 13 amino acids. Trimming removed 1 base from V and 6 bases from J, with 10 bases in between. CDR3 coding DNA: TGTGCCAGCAGCTTAGAGGGGTTCGGCGAGCAGTACTTC. As protein: CASSLEGFGEQYF. Variable domain in full (rest from reference TRBV7-2 and TRBJ2-7): GAGVSQSPSNKVTEKGKDVELRCDPISGHTALYWYRQSLGQGLEFLIYFQGNSAPDKSGLPSDRFSAERTGGSVSTLTIQRTQQEDSAVYLCASSLEGFGEQYFGPGTRLTVT.

V usage is TRBV7-2 and J usage is TRBJ2-3; 7 bases are a match to TRBD1. Germline V lookup: CDR1 SGHTA, CDR2 FQGNSA. This CDR3 has 16 residues. V trimming: 5 bases; J trimming: 3 bases; junction bases outside the gene matches: 11. CDR3 DNA sequence: TGTGCCAGCAGCCCCCGGACAGGAACTGCAACAGATACGCAGTATTTT. This encodes CASSPRTGTATDTQYF.

The genes are TRBV5-4 and TRBJ1-6; TRBD1 is a possible D gene (5 bases). Germline values: CDR1 SGHNT, CDR2 YYREEE (reference sequence). The CDR3 consists of 13 residues. V lost 7 bases and J 6 bases, leaving 11 bases between the germline ends. The CDR3 spells CASGRGINSPLHF. The CDR3 DNA reads TGTGCCAGCGGCCGGGGGATTAATTCACCCCTCCACTTT.

The genes are TRBV7-3 and TRBJ1-2; D not resolved. Per the germline V gene, CDR1 is SGHTA and CDR2 is FQGTGA. The V end lost 5 bases, the J end lost 8 bases, and 12 bases lay between the germline ends. CDR3 length: 12 amino acids. The CDR3 reads CASSIRGAGYTF. In nucleotides, the CDR3 is TGTGCCAGCAGCATACGGGGAGCCGGCTACACCTTC.

The V call is TRBV6-5, the J call TRBJ1-2; the D gene is possibly TRBD1 (6 bases). This CDR3 comprises 14 residues. Germline loops: CDR1 MNHEY, CDR2 SVGAGI. Trimming shortened V by 6 bases and J by 2 bases, and 13 bases separated the two germline ends. In DNA, the CDR3 is TGTGCCAGCAGGGGCACGGGACACAACTATGGCTACACCTTC. Residues: CASRGTGHNYGYTF.

The V call is TRBV3-1 (or the pseudogene TRBV3-2), the J call TRBJ1-3; TRBD1 matches 12 bases. The CDR3 length is 16 residues. Per the germline V gene, CDR1 is LGHDT and CDR2 is YNNKEL (reference sequence). V lost 5 bases to trimming and J lost 7 bases; unmatched junction nucleotides: 9. The CDR3 reads CASSEPGTGGANTIYF. As DNA, the CDR3 is TGTGCCAGCAGCGAACCCGGGACAGGGGGCGCGAACACCATATATTTT.

This clone was counted at least ten times. The V gene is TRBV10-3, the J gene TRBJ2-1; D may be TRBD1 (6 bases). Per germline, CDR1 ENHRY and CDR2 SYGVKD. Between the trimmed V and J ends, which lost 5 bases and 2 bases, there was a span of 7 bases. This CDR3 has 13 amino acids. CDR3 DNA: TGTGCCATCAGTTGGGACACCTACAATGAGCAGTTCTTC. Translation: CAISWDTYNEQFF.

This chain links TRBV19 with TRBJ1-3; TRBD1 might be the D (6 bases). V shed 5 bases and J shed 3 bases, with 17 bases lying between them. The germline V gene has CDR1 LNHDA and CDR2 SQIVND (reference sequence). This CDR3 comprises 16 residues. CDR3 coding DNA: TGTGCCAGTAGTCCCTTCATCGGACAGTATGGAAACACCATATATTTT. Its protein product is CASSPFIGQYGNTIYF.

The chain links TRBV9 to TRBJ2-3; tentative D call: TRBD1 (5 bases). Trimming stripped 0 bases from V and 2 bases from J, with 7 bases between. Germline lookup yields CDR1 SGDLS and CDR2 YYNGEE. The CDR3 runs to 14 residues. This CDR3 is CASSVARDTDTQYF. The DNA for the CDR3 is TGTGCCAGCAGCGTAGCCAGGGACACAGATACGCAGTATTTT.

CDR3 amino acids: CASSPVIGLAGYEQYF. The CDR3, as DNA: TGTGCCAGTAGTCCGGTAATAGGACTAGCGGGTTACGAGCAGTACTTC. The rearrangement links TRBV19 to TRBJ2-7, with 11 bases identical to TRBD2. Germline V gives CDR1 LNHDA, CDR2 SQIVND (reference sequence). This CDR3 is built from 16 residues. J lost 4 bases, V lost 5 bases, and 10 bases had no gene match.

CDR3 nucleotide sequence: TGTGCCAGCAGCCACCCCCTTACGGGAGATCTTAACTATGGCTACACCTTC. It yields the protein CASSHPLTGDLNYGYTF. The J gene is TRBJ1-2, the V gene TRBV7-2, with D hard to call. Trimming removed 5 bases at V and 1 base at J, with 20 bases between. This CDR3 has 17 residues. Germline-derived CDR1 and CDR2 are SGHTA and FQGNSA. The full variable domain, completed using reference TRBV7-2 and TRBJ1-2, is GAGVSQSPSNKVTEKGKDVELRCDPISGHTALYWYRQSLGQGLEFLIYFQGNSAPDKSGLPSDRFSAERTGGSVSTLTIQRTQQEDSAVYLCASSHPLTGDLNYGYTFGSGTRLTVV.

This clone came up once. This chain links TRBV20-1 with TRBJ2-1; possible D gene TRBD2, 5 bases. Germline V gene sequence: CDR1 DFQATT, CDR2 SNEGSKA (reference sequence). V was shortened by 5 bases and J by 9 bases, with 11 bases between the two germline ends. CDR3 length equals 11 residues. The CDR3 sequence is CSASKAGEQFF. CDR3 DNA sequence: TGCAGTGCTTCCAAGGCGGGTGAGCAGTTCTTC.

This chain joins TRBV11-3 and TRBJ2-2, with TRBD2 as a possible D gene (5 bases). The germline gives CDR1 SGHNT, CDR2 YENEEA. This CDR3 contains 14 residues. Trimming left V 6 bases short and J 1 base short, with 9 bases between. The CDR3 sequence: CASRLGLNTGELFF. In DNA form, the CDR3 reads TGTGCCAGCAGGCTAGGACTGAACACCGGGGAGCTGTTTTTT.

The V gene is TRBV7-9, the J gene TRBJ2-7; D perhaps matches TRBD1 (6 bases). Germline CDR1 is SEHNR and CDR2 is FQNEAQ (reference sequence). This CDR3 spans 15 amino acids. The V and J ends lost 6 bases and 1 base respectively, with 16 bases between them. The CDR3 coding sequence is TGTGCCAGCAGTTCAGGGAACAGGGTTTCCTACGAGCAGTACTTC. Translating it yields CASSSGNRVSYEQYF.

The chain recombines TRBV19 with TRBJ2-5; 8 bases fit TRBD2. The CDR3 sequence is 14 residues long. The germline V gene has CDR1 LNHDA and CDR2 SQIVND (reference sequence). V lost 5 bases, J lost 4 bases, and 6 bases stayed unmatched. The CDR3 sequence is CASSLGTSPETQYF. The CDR3, as DNA: TGTGCCAGTAGTCTTGGGACTAGTCCAGAGACCCAGTACTTC. The variable domain in full, with the rest retrieved from reference TRBV19 and TRBJ2-5, is DGGITQSPKYLFRKEGQNVTLSCEQNLNHDAMYWYRQDPGQGLRLIYYSQIVNDFQKGDIAEGYSVSREKKESFPLTVTSAQKNPTAFYLCASSLGTSPETQYFGPGTRLLVL.

The chain combines TRBV9 with TRBJ2-5, with D perhaps matching TRBD1 (6 bases). V was pared by 3 bases and J by 1 base, with 13 bases between. CDR1 and CDR2 (germline): SGDLS, YYNGEE. The CDR3 has 15 residues. The CDR3, as DNA: TGTGCCAGCAGCGACTGGGACACGTCCCAAGAGACCCAGTACTTC. Amino acids: CASSDWDTSQETQYF.

The J gene is TRBJ2-7, the V gene TRBV7-9; 8 bases map to TRBD1. Looked up from germline, CDR1 is SEHNR and CDR2 is FQNEAQ (reference sequence). V gave up 5 bases and J gave up 5 bases; unmatched junction bases: 5. CDR3 length: 13 residues. Written as DNA, the CDR3 is TGTGCCAGCAGCGGGGACAGGATCCACGAGCAGTACTTC. It encodes CASSGDRIHEQYF. Full variable domain (rest looked up from reference TRBV7-9 and TRBJ2-7): DTGVSQNPRHKITKRGQNVTFRCDPISEHNRLYWYRQTLGQGPEFLTYFQNEAQLEKSRLLSDRFSAERPKGSFSTLEIQRTEQGDSAMYLCASSGDRIHEQYFGPGTRLTVT.